The rows below give T cell receptor beta chains drawn from one sample of a study of blood T cell repertoires in COVID-19. The assay was immunoSEQ multiplex PCR, and TCRdb's table has in-frame clones only and misses some. The sample has 130,000 to 150,000 clones; over 75% are singletons. Material for sequencing was peripheral blood. These receptors all come from a woman aged 45 to 65 with acute or convalescent COVID-19. The CDR3 runs from the conserved cysteine through the conserved F or W. D genes are given only for firm matches. Some rows have no size entry. The others give once, few or many, or a class for an expanded clone.

j_gene: TRBJ1-3
v_gene: TRBV4-1
abundance: NA
d_gene: TRBD1
CDR3aa: CASSQGQGTGNTIYF
CDR3nt: TGCGCCAGCAGCCAAGGACAGGGTACTGGAAACACCATATATTTT

j_gene: TRBJ2-2
v_gene: TRBV10-3
abundance: NA
d_gene: TRBD2
CDR3aa: CAISDPWTSGRNTGELFF
CDR3nt: TGTGCCATCAGTGACCCTTGGACTAGCGGGCGGAACACCGGGGAGCTGTTTTTT

j_gene: TRBJ2-3
v_gene: TRBV9
abundance: once
d_gene: TRBD1
CDR3aa: CASSVDGGQGAFDTQYF
CDR3nt: TGTGCCAGCAGCGTAGACGGCGGTCAGGGGGCTTTTGATACGCAGTATTTT

j_gene: TRBJ1-2
v_gene: TRBV28
abundance: NA
d_gene: NA
CDR3aa: CASGRGGPGYTF
CDR3nt: TGTGCCAGCGGAAGGGGAGGGCCCGGCTACACCTTC

j_gene: TRBJ2-7
v_gene: TRBV10-1
abundance: NA
d_gene: NA
CDR3aa: CASSPNRDGEQYF
CDR3nt: TGCGCCAGCTCCCCAAACAGGGACGGCGAGCAGTACTTC

j_gene: TRBJ2-5
v_gene: TRBV19
abundance: NA
d_gene: TRBD1
CDR3aa: CASSIPRTGGGETQYF
CDR3nt: TGTGCCAGTAGTATACCCCGGACAGGGGGCGGAGAGACCCAGTACTTC

j_gene: TRBJ2-6
v_gene: TRBV19
abundance: once
d_gene: NA
CDR3aa: CASSDPSSGANVLTF
CDR3nt: TGTGCCAGTAGTGATCCCAGCTCTGGGGCCAACGTCCTGACTTTC

j_gene: TRBJ1-6
v_gene: TRBV6-4
abundance: NA
d_gene: NA
CDR3aa: CASSPPGKGSPLHF
CDR3nt: TGTGCCAGCAGCCCCCCCGGGAAAGGTTCACCCCTCCACTTT

j_gene: TRBJ1-1
v_gene: TRBV5-6
abundance: NA
d_gene: NA
CDR3aa: CASSLVEVGEAFF
CDR3nt: TGTGCCAGCAGCTTGGTGGAGGTGGGGGAAGCTTTCTTT

j_gene: TRBJ2-3
v_gene: TRBV9
abundance: NA
d_gene: NA
CDR3aa: CASSPIRTDTQYF
CDR3nt: TGTGCCAGCAGCCCCATCCGCACAGATACGCAGTATTTT

j_gene: TRBJ2-7
v_gene: TRBV30
abundance: NA
d_gene: NA
CDR3aa: CAWSDNSYEQYF
CDR3nt: TGTGCCTGGTCAGACAACTCCTACGAGCAGTACTTC

j_gene: TRBJ1-1
v_gene: TRBV9
abundance: NA
d_gene: NA
CDR3aa: CASSPRPGGAAGSAEAFF
CDR3nt: TGTGCCAGCAGCCCCCGTCCCGGTGGGGCCGCTGGATCGGCTGAAGCTTTCTTT

j_gene: TRBJ1-1
v_gene: TRBV12-3/TRBV12-4
abundance: NA
d_gene: NA
CDR3aa: CASSGQQNTEAFF
CDR3nt: TGTGCCAGCAGCGGACAGCAGAACACTGAAGCTTTCTTT

j_gene: TRBJ1-1
v_gene: TRBV28
abundance: NA
d_gene: TRBD1
CDR3aa: CASSLRGTGVMNTEAFF
CDR3nt: TGTGCCAGCAGCTTAAGGGGGACAGGGGTAATGAACACTGAAGCTTTCTTT

j_gene: TRBJ2-7
v_gene: TRBV30
abundance: NA
d_gene: NA
CDR3aa: CAWSVRDYEQYF
CDR3nt: TGTGCCTGGAGTGTACGGGATTACGAGCAGTACTTC

j_gene: TRBJ2-3
v_gene: TRBV10-1
abundance: once
d_gene: NA
CDR3aa: CASSDGGKTDTQYF
CDR3nt: TGCGCCAGCAGTGACGGCGGTAAAACAGATACGCAGTATTTT

j_gene: TRBJ2-1
v_gene: TRBV6-1
abundance: NA
d_gene: TRBD2
CDR3aa: CASSVLGTSGFNEQFF
CDR3nt: TGTGCCAGCAGTGTTTTGGGGACTAGCGGTTTCAATGAGCAGTTCTTC

j_gene: TRBJ1-6
v_gene: TRBV5-4
abundance: NA
d_gene: TRBD1
CDR3aa: CASSLAPGQGNSPLHF
CDR3nt: TGTGCCAGCAGCTTGGCCCCGGGACAGGGGAATTCACCCCTCCACTTT

j_gene: TRBJ2-7
v_gene: TRBV27
abundance: once
d_gene: TRBD2
CDR3aa: CASTPSGRISYEQYF
CDR3nt: TGTGCCAGCACCCCTAGCGGGAGGATAAGCTACGAGCAGTACTTC

j_gene: TRBJ2-1
v_gene: TRBV29-1
abundance: NA
d_gene: NA
CDR3aa: CSVEDFSSRNEQFF
CDR3nt: TGCAGCGTTGAAGATTTTAGCAGCCGCAATGAGCAGTTCTTC

j_gene: TRBJ2-3
v_gene: TRBV9
abundance: NA
d_gene: NA
CDR3aa: CASSSHATSTDTQYF
CDR3nt: TGTGCCAGCAGCTCCCACGCCACTAGCACAGATACGCAGTATTTT

j_gene: TRBJ2-4
v_gene: TRBV19
abundance: NA
d_gene: TRBD2
CDR3aa: CASSITSGSARGKNIQYF
CDR3nt: TGTGCCAGTAGTATCACTAGCGGTTCTGCCAGGGGCAAAAACATTCAGTACTTC

j_gene: TRBJ1-6
v_gene: TRBV28
abundance: NA
d_gene: NA
CDR3aa: CASGLAWRGPSPLHF
CDR3nt: TGTGCCAGCGGCTTAGCTTGGCGGGGGCCTTCACCCCTCCACTTT

j_gene: TRBJ1-1
v_gene: TRBV11-2
abundance: NA
d_gene: NA
CDR3aa: CASSLVGGEAFF
CDR3nt: TGTGCCAGCAGCTTAGTTGGCGGGGAAGCTTTCTTT

j_gene: TRBJ1-4
v_gene: TRBV2
abundance: NA
d_gene: NA
CDR3aa: CASSEALWSAEKLFF
CDR3nt: TGTGCCAGCAGTGAAGCGCTTTGGAGCGCTGAAAAACTGTTTTTT

j_gene: TRBJ1-1
v_gene: TRBV30
abundance: NA
d_gene: NA
CDR3aa: CAWSVDSQAFF
CDR3nt: TGTGCCTGGAGCGTAGACAGCCAAGCTTTCTTT

j_gene: TRBJ2-7
v_gene: TRBV3-1/TRBV3-2
abundance: NA
d_gene: NA
CDR3aa: CASSQELSSYEQYF
CDR3nt: TGTGCCAGCAGCCAAGAACTGAGCTCCTACGAGCAGTACTTC

j_gene: TRBJ1-1
v_gene: TRBV7-9
abundance: NA
d_gene: TRBD1
CDR3aa: CASRKGAPGTEAFF
CDR3nt: TGTGCCAGCAGAAAGGGGGCGCCGGGCACTGAAGCTTTCTTT

j_gene: TRBJ2-5
v_gene: TRBV18
abundance: NA
d_gene: NA
CDR3aa: CASSHSNGGAVETQYF
CDR3nt: TGTGCCAGCTCACATTCTAACGGGGGAGCCGTAGAGACCCAGTACTTC

j_gene: TRBJ1-1
v_gene: TRBV6-5
abundance: NA
d_gene: NA
CDR3aa: CASSFDRLNEAFF
CDR3nt: TGTGCCAGCAGTTTCGACAGGCTTAATGAAGCTTTCTTT

j_gene: TRBJ1-2
v_gene: TRBV18
abundance: few
d_gene: TRBD1
CDR3aa: CASSQVPPGTGRPGYTF
CDR3nt: TGTGCCAGCTCACAGGTCCCCCCCGGGACAGGGAGGCCCGGCTACACCTTC

j_gene: TRBJ1-2
v_gene: TRBV12-3/TRBV12-4
abundance: NA
d_gene: NA
CDR3aa: CASTFRGYGYTF
CDR3nt: TGTGCCAGCACCTTTCGGGGCTATGGCTACACCTTC

j_gene: TRBJ2-3
v_gene: TRBV3-1/TRBV3-2
abundance: NA
d_gene: NA
CDR3aa: CASSHPSKITDTQYF
CDR3nt: TGTGCCAGCAGCCATCCTAGCAAAATCACAGATACGCAGTATTTT

j_gene: TRBJ1-5
v_gene: TRBV7-2
abundance: NA
d_gene: NA
CDR3aa: CASSIRGGSNQPQHF
CDR3nt: TGTGCCAGCAGCATCAGGGGAGGGAGCAATCAGCCCCAGCATTTT

j_gene: TRBJ2-7
v_gene: TRBV18
abundance: NA
d_gene: NA
CDR3aa: CASSPGRESYEQYF
CDR3nt: TGTGCCAGCTCACCAGGACGGGAATCCTACGAGCAGTACTTC

j_gene: TRBJ1-4
v_gene: TRBV13
abundance: NA
d_gene: NA
CDR3aa: CASSYKPIRTVATNEKLFF
CDR3nt: TGTGCCAGCAGCTATAAGCCCATTCGGACAGTTGCAACTAATGAAAAACTGTTTTTT

j_gene: TRBJ2-7
v_gene: TRBV28
abundance: NA
d_gene: TRBD1
CDR3aa: CASSSPGQGAGEQYF
CDR3nt: TGTGCCAGCAGTTCCCCGGGACAGGGGGCAGGCGAGCAGTACTTC

j_gene: TRBJ1-1
v_gene: TRBV6-5
abundance: NA
d_gene: TRBD1
CDR3aa: CASTQGVRAEAFF
CDR3nt: TGTGCCAGCACCCAGGGGGTACGCGCTGAAGCTTTCTTT

j_gene: TRBJ1-1
v_gene: TRBV10-3
abundance: once
d_gene: NA
CDR3aa: CAILDSRNTEAFF
CDR3nt: TGTGCCATCTTAGACAGCCGGAACACTGAAGCTTTCTTT

j_gene: TRBJ1-1
v_gene: TRBV5-1
abundance: NA
d_gene: NA
CDR3aa: CASSLQGLVTEAFF
CDR3nt: TGCGCCAGCAGCTTGCAGGGGTTAGTCACTGAAGCTTTCTTT

j_gene: TRBJ1-3
v_gene: TRBV2
abundance: NA
d_gene: NA
CDR3aa: CASREAGSGNTIYF
CDR3nt: TGTGCCAGCAGGGAGGCGGGTTCGGGAAACACCATATATTTT

j_gene: TRBJ2-5
v_gene: TRBV29-1
abundance: NA
d_gene: TRBD2
CDR3aa: CSPSLAGQETQYF
CDR3nt: TGCAGCCCGTCACTAGCGGGCCAAGAGACCCAGTACTTC

j_gene: TRBJ2-7
v_gene: TRBV7-9
abundance: NA
d_gene: TRBD1
CDR3aa: CASSIGTGVYEQYF
CDR3nt: TGTGCCAGCAGCATCGGCACAGGGGTCTACGAGCAGTACTTC

j_gene: TRBJ2-7
v_gene: TRBV2
abundance: NA
d_gene: TRBD1
CDR3aa: CASSQDRTSYEQYF
CDR3nt: TGTGCCAGCAGTCAGGACAGGACCTCCTACGAGCAGTACTTC

j_gene: TRBJ2-2
v_gene: TRBV27
abundance: once
d_gene: NA
CDR3aa: CASRVGNTGELFF
CDR3nt: TGTGCCAGCAGGGTCGGGAACACCGGGGAGCTGTTTTTT

j_gene: TRBJ2-1
v_gene: TRBV7-9
abundance: few
d_gene: TRBD1
CDR3aa: CASSPLEGQGPNEQFF
CDR3nt: TGTGCCAGCAGCCCCCTTGAGGGACAGGGGCCCAATGAGCAGTTCTTC

j_gene: TRBJ1-1
v_gene: TRBV7-8
abundance: NA
d_gene: NA
CDR3aa: CASSLGLRDTEAFF
CDR3nt: TGTGCCAGCAGCTTGGGACTAAGGGACACTGAAGCTTTCTTT

j_gene: TRBJ2-1
v_gene: TRBV7-3
abundance: NA
d_gene: TRBD2
CDR3aa: CASSPPSGLNEQFF
CDR3nt: TGTGCCAGCAGTCCGCCTAGCGGGCTCAATGAGCAGTTCTTC

j_gene: TRBJ2-5
v_gene: TRBV29-1
abundance: NA
d_gene: TRBD2
CDR3aa: CSVEGNPGLVLSPGVNQETQYF
CDR3nt: TGCAGCGTTGAAGGCAATCCGGGACTAGTATTATCCCCGGGGGTGAATCAAGAGACCCAGTACTTC

j_gene: TRBJ1-4
v_gene: TRBV18
abundance: NA
d_gene: NA
CDR3aa: CASSPNGLSDEKLFF
CDR3nt: TGTGCCAGCTCACCGAACGGACTTTCAGATGAAAAACTGTTTTTT

j_gene: TRBJ2-1
v_gene: TRBV9
abundance: NA
d_gene: TRBD2
CDR3aa: CASSVSRTATSGAPYNEQFF
CDR3nt: TGTGCCAGCAGCGTATCTCGTACCGCGACTAGCGGGGCCCCTTACAATGAGCAGTTCTTC

j_gene: TRBJ1-1
v_gene: TRBV9
abundance: NA
d_gene: TRBD1
CDR3aa: CASSGRTGANTEAFF
CDR3nt: TGTGCCAGCAGCGGAAGGACAGGGGCGAACACTGAAGCTTTCTTT

j_gene: TRBJ1-1
v_gene: TRBV6-6
abundance: NA
d_gene: TRBD1
CDR3aa: CASSRLRTGPIMNTEAFF
CDR3nt: TGTGCCAGCAGTCGCCTCCGGACAGGCCCGATCATGAACACTGAAGCTTTCTTT

j_gene: TRBJ2-3
v_gene: TRBV30
abundance: NA
d_gene: TRBD2
CDR3aa: CAWSVGGGASDTQYF
CDR3nt: TGTGCCTGGAGTGTCGGCGGGGGGGCCTCAGATACGCAGTATTTT

j_gene: TRBJ1-2
v_gene: TRBV19
abundance: NA
d_gene: NA
CDR3aa: CASSIRALHGYTF
CDR3nt: TGTGCCAGTAGTATTAGAGCCCTCCATGGCTACACCTTC

j_gene: TRBJ2-3
v_gene: TRBV7-6
abundance: NA
d_gene: NA
CDR3aa: CASSDGGGFTDTQYF
CDR3nt: TGTGCCAGCAGCGACGGTGGGGGGTTCACAGATACGCAGTATTTT

j_gene: TRBJ1-3
v_gene: TRBV6-5
abundance: NA
d_gene: NA
CDR3aa: CASSYGRSGNTIYF
CDR3nt: TGTGCCAGCAGTTATGGTAGAAGTGGAAACACCATATATTTT

j_gene: TRBJ1-2
v_gene: TRBV5-1
abundance: NA
d_gene: NA
CDR3aa: CASSLSGEYGYTF
CDR3nt: TGCGCCAGCAGCTTGTCAGGGGAGTATGGCTACACCTTC